This T cell receptor (beta chain) was recovered during a study of circulating and synovial CD4+ cells in juvenile arthritis. Here immunoSEQ multiplex PCR was the method, and the copy in TCRdb shows in-frame clones only, minus some. This table holds around 32,000 clones, 85% to 95% found once. Samples derive from patients with active juvenile idiopathic arthritis. Per germline, CDR1 MDHEN and CDR2 SYDVKM. CDR3 length equals 15 residues. The junction had 8 bases not matched to a gene; V was cut back by 6 bases and J by 7 bases. Notes on this clone: Its antigen remains unknown.

Study-level findings and limits: Diversity here was lower than in bulk blood CD4 cells. These blood cells shared more CDR3 sequences with synovium than bulk blood. T cell genome counts differed by at least an order of magnitude between CPL and CD4 samples.

The rearrangement uses TRBV28 and TRBJ2-2; TRBD2 matches at 10 bases. The sample consisted of CD4+ T cells from blood. The clonotype originates from a human donor with juvenile idiopathic arthritis. CDR3 sequence: CASRAGGPSLGELFF. As DNA, the CDR3 is TGTGCCAGCAGAGCGGGAGGGCCTAGTCTCGGGGAGCTGTTTTTT. Full variable domain (rest looked up from reference TRBV28 and TRBJ2-2): DVKVTQSSRYLVKRTGEKVFLECVQDMDHENMFWYRQDPGLGLRLIYFSYDVKMKEKGDIPEGYSVSREKKERFSLILESASTNQTSMYLCASRAGGPSLGELFFGEGSRLTVL.